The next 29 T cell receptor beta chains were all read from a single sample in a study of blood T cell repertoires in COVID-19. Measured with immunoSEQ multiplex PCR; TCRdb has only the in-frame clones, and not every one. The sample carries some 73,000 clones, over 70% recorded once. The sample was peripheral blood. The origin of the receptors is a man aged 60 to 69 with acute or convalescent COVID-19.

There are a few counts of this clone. The CDR3 here is CASSPGQVAGNTIYF. The CDR3 region has the DNA TGTGCCAGTAGCCCGGGACAGGTCGCTGGAAACACCATATATTTT. The genes are TRBV19 and TRBJ1-3, with 8 bases matching TRBD1. The trim removed 6 bases at V and 2 bases at J, leaving 6 bases unmatched. Germline loops: CDR1 LNHDA, CDR2 SQIVND (reference sequence). The CDR3 contains 15 residues.

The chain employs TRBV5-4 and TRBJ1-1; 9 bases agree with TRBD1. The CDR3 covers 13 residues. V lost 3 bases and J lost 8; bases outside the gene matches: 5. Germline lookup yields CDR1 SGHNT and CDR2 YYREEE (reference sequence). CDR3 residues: CASSWDREPEAFF. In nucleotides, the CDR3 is TGTGCCAGCAGCTGGGACAGGGAACCCGAAGCTTTCTTT.

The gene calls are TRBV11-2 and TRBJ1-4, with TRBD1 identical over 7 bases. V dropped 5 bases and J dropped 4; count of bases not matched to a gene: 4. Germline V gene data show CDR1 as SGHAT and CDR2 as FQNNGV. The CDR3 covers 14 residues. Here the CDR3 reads CASSTTGINEKLFF. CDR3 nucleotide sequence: TGTGCCAGCAGCACGACAGGGATTAATGAAAAACTGTTTTTT.

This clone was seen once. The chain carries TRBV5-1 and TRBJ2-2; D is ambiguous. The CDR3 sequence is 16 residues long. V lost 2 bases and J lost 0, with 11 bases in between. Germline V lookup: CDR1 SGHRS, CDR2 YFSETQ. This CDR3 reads CASSLSTDANTGELFF. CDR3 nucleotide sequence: TGCGCCAGCAGCTTATCCACAGACGCGAACACCGGGGAGCTGTTTTTT.

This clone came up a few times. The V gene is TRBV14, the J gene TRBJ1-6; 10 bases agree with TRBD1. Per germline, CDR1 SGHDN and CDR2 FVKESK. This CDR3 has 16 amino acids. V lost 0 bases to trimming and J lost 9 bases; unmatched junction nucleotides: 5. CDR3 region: CASSQDPGQGVSPLHF. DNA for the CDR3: TGTGCCAGCAGCCAAGATCCCGGACAGGGGGTTTCACCCCTCCACTTT. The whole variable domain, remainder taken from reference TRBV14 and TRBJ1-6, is EAGVTQFPSHSVIEKGQTVTLRCDPISGHDNLYWYRRVMGKEIKFLLHFVKESKQDESGMPNNRFLAERTGGTYSTLKVQPAELEDSGVYFCASSQDPGQGVSPLHFGNGTRLTVT.

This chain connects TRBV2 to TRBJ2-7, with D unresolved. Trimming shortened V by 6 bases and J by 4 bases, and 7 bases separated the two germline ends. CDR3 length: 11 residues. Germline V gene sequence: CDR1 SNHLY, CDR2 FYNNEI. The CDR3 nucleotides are TGTGCCAGCAGGACAACTTACGAGCAGTACTTC. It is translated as CASRTTYEQYF.

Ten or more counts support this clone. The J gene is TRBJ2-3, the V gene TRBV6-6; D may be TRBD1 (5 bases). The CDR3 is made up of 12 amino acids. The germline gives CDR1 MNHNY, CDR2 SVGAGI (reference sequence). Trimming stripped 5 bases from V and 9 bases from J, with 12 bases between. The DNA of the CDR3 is TGTGCCAGCAGTCAAGGGGTTAGGACGCAGTATTTT. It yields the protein CASSQGVRTQYF.

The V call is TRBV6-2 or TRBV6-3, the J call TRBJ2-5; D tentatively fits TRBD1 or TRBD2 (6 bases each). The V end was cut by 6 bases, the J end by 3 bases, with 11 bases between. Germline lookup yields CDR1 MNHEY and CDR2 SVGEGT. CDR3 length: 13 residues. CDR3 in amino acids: CASSPGAEETQYF. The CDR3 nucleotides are TGTGCCAGCAGCCCGGGGGCTGAAGAGACCCAGTACTTC.

The CDR3 sequence: CASSLVDRDIEAFF. The CDR3 DNA reads TGTGCCAGCAGCTTAGTCGACAGGGACATCGAAGCTTTCTTT. The V and J genes are TRBV11-2 and TRBJ1-1; TRBD1 agrees at 7 bases. CDR3 length: 14 residues. V gave up 1 base and J gave up 8 bases; unmatched junction bases: 7. CDR1 and CDR2 from the germline V gene are SGHAT and FQNNGV.

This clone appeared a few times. CDR3 DNA sequence: TGTGCCAGCAGTGAGCCTAGCGGGTACAATGAGCAGTTCTTC. Translating gives CASSEPSGYNEQFF. This sequence joins TRBV6-1 and TRBJ2-1, with TRBD2 matching over 8 bases. This CDR3 has 14 amino acids. Trimming took 3 bases from V and 4 from J; bases not matched to a gene: 2. Per germline, CDR1 MNHNS and CDR2 SASEGT.

CDR3 DNA sequence: TGTGCCAGTAGCCTTGACAGGGGGCGCGAGTTCTTC. It translates to CASSLDRGREFF. The chain is built from TRBV19 and TRBJ2-1, with 10 positions matching TRBD1. In germline, CDR1 is LNHDA, CDR2 SQIVND (reference sequence). The CDR3 sequence is 12 residues long. After removal of 6 bases from V and 14 bases from J, the junction contained 7 bases not matched to a gene.

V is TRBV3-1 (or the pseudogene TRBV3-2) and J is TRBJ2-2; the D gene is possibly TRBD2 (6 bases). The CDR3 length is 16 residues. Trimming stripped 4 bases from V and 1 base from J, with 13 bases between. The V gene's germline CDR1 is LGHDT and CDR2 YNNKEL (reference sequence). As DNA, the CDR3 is TGTGCCAGCAGCCTTCCCGGGACTTTGAACACCGGGGAGCTGTTTTTT. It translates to CASSLPGTLNTGELFF.

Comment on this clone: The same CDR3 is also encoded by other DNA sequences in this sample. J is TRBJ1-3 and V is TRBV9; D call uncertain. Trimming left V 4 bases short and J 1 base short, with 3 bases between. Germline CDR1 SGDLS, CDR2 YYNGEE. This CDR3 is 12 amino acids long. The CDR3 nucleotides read TGTGCCAGCAGCCGGTCTGGAAACACCATATATTTT. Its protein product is CASSRSGNTIYF.

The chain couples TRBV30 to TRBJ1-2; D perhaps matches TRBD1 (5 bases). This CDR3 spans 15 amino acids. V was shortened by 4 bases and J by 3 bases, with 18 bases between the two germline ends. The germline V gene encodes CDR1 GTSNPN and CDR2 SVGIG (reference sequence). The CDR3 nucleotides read TGTGCCTGGAATATGGGGACTGGGAGATACTATGGCTACACCTTC. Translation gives CAWNMGTGRYYGYTF.

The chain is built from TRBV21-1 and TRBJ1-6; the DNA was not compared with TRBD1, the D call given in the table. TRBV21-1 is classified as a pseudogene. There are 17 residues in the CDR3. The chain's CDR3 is CASRKDRGKCNNSPLHF. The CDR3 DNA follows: TGTGCCAGCAGGAAGGACAGGGGTAAGTGCAATAATTCACCCCTCCACTTT.

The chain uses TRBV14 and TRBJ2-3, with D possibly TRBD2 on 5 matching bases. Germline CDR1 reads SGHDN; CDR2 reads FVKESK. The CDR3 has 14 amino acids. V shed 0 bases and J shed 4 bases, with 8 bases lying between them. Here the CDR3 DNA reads TGTGCCAGCAGCCAAGAGCGAGGGTCAGATACGCAGTATTTT. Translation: CASSQERGSDTQYF.

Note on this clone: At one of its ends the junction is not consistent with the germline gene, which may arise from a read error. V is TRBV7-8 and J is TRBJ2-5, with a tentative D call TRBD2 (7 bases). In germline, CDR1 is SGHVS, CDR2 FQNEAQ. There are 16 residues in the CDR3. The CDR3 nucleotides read TGTGCCTGCAGCTTTGGGTGGGGGGGGGCCCAAGAGACCCAGTACTTC. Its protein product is CACSFGWGGAQETQYF.

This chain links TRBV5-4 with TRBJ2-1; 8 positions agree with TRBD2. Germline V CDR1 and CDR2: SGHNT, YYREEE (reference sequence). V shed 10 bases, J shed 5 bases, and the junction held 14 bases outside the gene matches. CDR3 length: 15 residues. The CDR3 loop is CAGSREAGGDNEQFF. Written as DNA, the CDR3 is TGTGCCGGTAGCCGAGAGGCGGGAGGTGACAATGAGCAGTTCTTC.

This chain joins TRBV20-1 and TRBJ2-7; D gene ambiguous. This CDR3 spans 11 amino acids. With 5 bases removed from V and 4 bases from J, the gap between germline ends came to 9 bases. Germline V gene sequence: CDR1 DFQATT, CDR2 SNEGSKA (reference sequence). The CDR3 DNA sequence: TGCAGTGCTGAATGCAGGTACGAGCAGTACGTC. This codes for CSAECRYEQYV.

CDR3 nucleotides: TGTGCCAGCAGCTTTCGAGGAAACACTGAAGCTTTCTTT. Translation: CASSFRGNTEAFF. V is TRBV7-2 and J is TRBJ1-1; unclear D gene. V was trimmed by 3 bases and J by 2 bases, leaving 7 bases between them. Looked up from germline, CDR1 is SGHTA and CDR2 is FQGNSA. The CDR3 extends over 13 amino acids.

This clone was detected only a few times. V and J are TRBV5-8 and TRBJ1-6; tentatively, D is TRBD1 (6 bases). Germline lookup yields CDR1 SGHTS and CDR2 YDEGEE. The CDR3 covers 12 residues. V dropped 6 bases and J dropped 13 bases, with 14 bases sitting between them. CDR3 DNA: TGTGCCAGCAACCCCCGGGGGGCTCCCCTCCACTTT. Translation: CASNPRGAPLHF. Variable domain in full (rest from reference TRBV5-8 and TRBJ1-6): EAGVTQSPTHLIKTRGQQATLRCSPISGHTSVYWYQQALGLGLQFLLWYDEGEERNRGNFPPRFSGRQFPNYSSELNVNALELEDSALYLCASNPRGAPLHFGNGTRLTVT.

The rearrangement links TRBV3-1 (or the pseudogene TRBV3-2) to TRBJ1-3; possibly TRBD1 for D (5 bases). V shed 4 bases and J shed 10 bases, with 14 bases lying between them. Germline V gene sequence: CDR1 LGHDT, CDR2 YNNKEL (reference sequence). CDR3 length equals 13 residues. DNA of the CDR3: TGTGCCAGCAGCCTAGGGACTTTCGGGACCATATATTTT. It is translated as CASSLGTFGTIYF.

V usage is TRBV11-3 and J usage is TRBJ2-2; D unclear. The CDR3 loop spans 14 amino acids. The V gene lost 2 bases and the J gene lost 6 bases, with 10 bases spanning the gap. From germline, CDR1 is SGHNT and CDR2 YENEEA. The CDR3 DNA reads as TGTGCCAGCAGCTTATCGTCCCGTTCCGGGGAGCTGTTTTTT. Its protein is CASSLSSRSGELFF.

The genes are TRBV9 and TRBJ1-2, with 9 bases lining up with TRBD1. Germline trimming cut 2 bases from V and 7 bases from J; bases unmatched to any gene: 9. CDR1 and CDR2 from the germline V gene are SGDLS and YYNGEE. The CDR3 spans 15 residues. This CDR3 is CASSVGQGLVGGYTF. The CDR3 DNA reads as TGTGCCAGCAGCGTGGGACAGGGACTAGTGGGTGGCTACACCTTC.

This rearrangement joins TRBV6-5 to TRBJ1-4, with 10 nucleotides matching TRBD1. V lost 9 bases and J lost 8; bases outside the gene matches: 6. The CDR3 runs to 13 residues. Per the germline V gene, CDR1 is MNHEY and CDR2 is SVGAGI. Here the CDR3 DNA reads TGTGCCAGTCACGGGACAGGGGAAGAAAAACTGTTTTTT. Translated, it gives CASHGTGEEKLFF.

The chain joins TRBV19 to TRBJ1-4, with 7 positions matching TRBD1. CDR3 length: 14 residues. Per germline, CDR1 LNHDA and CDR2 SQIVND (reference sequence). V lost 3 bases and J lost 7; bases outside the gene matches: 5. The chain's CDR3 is CASSILQGSEKLFF. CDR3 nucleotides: TGTGCCAGTAGTATCTTACAGGGGAGTGAAAAACTGTTTTTT.

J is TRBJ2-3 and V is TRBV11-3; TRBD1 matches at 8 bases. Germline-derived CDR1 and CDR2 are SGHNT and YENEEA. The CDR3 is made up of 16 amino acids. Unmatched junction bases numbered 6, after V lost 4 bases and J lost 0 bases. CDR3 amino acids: CASSSGQGISTDTQYF. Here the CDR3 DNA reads TGTGCCAGCAGCTCCGGACAGGGAATAAGCACAGATACGCAGTATTTT. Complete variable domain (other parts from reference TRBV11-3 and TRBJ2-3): EAGVVQSPRYKIIEKKQPVAFWCNPISGHNTLYWYLQNLGQGPELLIRYENEEAVDDSQLPKDRFSAERLKGVDSTLKIQPAELGDSAVYLCASSSGQGISTDTQYFGPGTRLTVL.

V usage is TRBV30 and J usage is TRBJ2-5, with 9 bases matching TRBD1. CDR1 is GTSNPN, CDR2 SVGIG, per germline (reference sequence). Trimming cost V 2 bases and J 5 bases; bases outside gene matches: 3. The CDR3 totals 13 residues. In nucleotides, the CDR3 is TGTGCCTGGAGTAGGACAGGGGAGGAGACCCAGTACTTC. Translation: CAWSRTGEETQYF.

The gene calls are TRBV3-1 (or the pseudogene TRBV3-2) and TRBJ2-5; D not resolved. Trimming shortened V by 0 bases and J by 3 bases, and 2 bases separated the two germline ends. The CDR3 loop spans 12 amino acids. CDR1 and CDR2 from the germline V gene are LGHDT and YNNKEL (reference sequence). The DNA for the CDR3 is TGTGCCAGCAGCCAAGATAAAGAGACCCAGTACTTC. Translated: CASSQDKETQYF.